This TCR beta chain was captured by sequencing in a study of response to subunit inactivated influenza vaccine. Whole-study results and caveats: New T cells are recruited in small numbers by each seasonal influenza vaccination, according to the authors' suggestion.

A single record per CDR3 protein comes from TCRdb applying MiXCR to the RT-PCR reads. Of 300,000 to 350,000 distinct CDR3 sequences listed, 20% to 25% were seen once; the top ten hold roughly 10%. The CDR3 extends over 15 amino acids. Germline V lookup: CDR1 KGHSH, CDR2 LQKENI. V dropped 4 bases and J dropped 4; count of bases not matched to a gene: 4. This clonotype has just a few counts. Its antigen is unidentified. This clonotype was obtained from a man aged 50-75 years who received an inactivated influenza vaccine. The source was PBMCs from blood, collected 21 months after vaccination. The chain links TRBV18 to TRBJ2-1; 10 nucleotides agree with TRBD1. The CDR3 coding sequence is TGTGCCAGCTCACTCGGGACAGGGGCTTACAATGAGCAGTTCTTC. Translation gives CASSLGTGAYNEQFF.